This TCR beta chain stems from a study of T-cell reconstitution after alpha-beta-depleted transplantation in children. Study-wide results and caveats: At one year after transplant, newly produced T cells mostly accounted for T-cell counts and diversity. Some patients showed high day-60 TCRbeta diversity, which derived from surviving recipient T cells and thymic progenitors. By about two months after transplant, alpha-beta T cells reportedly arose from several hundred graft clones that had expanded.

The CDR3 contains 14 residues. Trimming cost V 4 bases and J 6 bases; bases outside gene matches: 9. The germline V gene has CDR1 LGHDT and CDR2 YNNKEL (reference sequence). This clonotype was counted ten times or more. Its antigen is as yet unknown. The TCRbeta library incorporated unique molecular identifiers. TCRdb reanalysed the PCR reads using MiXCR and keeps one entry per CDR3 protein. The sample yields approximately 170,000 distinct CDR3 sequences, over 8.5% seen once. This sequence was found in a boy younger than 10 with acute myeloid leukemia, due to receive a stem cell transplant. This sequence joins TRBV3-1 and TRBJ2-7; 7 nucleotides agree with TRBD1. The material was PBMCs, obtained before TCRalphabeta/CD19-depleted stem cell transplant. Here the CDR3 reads CASSPTGEWGEQYF. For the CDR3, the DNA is TGTGCCAGCAGCCCTACAGGGGAGTGGGGCGAGCAGTACTTC.